A single TCR beta chain is shown here with its context. The sample originates from a study of blood T cell repertoires in COVID-19. Original processing notes: Reference gene primer amplification gave estimated nucleated cell counts. Clones were sequenced by immunoSEQ multiplex PCR, and TCRdb holds only the in-frame ones, with some missing. V, J and clone size were drawn from that table, and D and trimming were deduced from the DNA. Here the sample spans 150,000 to 200,000 clones, roughly 87% being singletons. The CDR3 totals 14 residues. Trimming left V 10 bases short and J 4 bases short, with 19 bases between. Germline V lookup: CDR1 MNHEY, CDR2 SVGAGI.

Sequencing was performed on PBMCs or T cells enriched from blood (not recorded which). The sequence derives from a woman in her thirties who had recovered from COVID-19. This chain joins TRBV6-5 and TRBJ1-1, with D possibly matching TRBD1 (5 bases). The CDR3 DNA follows: TGTGCCACCAGCCCCCCAGGGCGGACCACTGAAGCTTTCTTT. Its translation is CATSPPGRTTEAFF.